The rows below give T cell receptor beta chains drawn from one sample of a study of PD-L1 blockade in urothelial cancer. Only in-frame clones appear in the TCRdb table, and some are missing; sequencing was by immunoSEQ multiplex PCR. The repertoire holds some 75,000 clones, with 75% to 95% as singletons. This material consisted of PBMCs, taken around atezolizumab (anti-PD-L1) treatment. Receptor source: an elderly woman with urothelial cancer. The CDR3 runs from the conserved cysteine through the conserved F or W. Fields, in order: clone size, V gene, J gene, D gene, CDR3 protein, CDR3 DNA. D genes are given only for firm matches. Not all rows give a size; the values are once, few, many and, for expanded clones, a class.

abundance: NA; v_gene: TRBV5-1; j_gene: TRBJ2-5; d_gene: NA; CDR3aa: CASSLTGSPGETQYF; CDR3nt: TGCGCCAGCAGCTTGACCGGGAGCCCGGGAGAGACCCAGTACTTC
abundance: NA; v_gene: TRBV5-1; j_gene: TRBJ2-3; d_gene: NA; CDR3aa: CASSLDTGAGPDTQYF; CDR3nt: TGCGCCAGCAGCTTGGACACGGGAGCGGGCCCAGATACGCAGTATTTT
abundance: NA; v_gene: TRBV10-3; j_gene: TRBJ1-3; d_gene: NA; CDR3aa: CAIARAARGNTIYF; CDR3nt: TGTGCCATCGCGAGAGCTGCGCGAGGAAACACCATATATTTT
abundance: NA; v_gene: TRBV30; j_gene: TRBJ2-7; d_gene: NA; CDR3aa: CAWSVQAGAKEQYF; CDR3nt: TGTGCCTGGAGTGTACAAGCAGGGGCAAAAGAGCAGTACTTC
abundance: NA; v_gene: TRBV28; j_gene: TRBJ1-1; d_gene: NA; CDR3aa: CASSLAGMNTEAFF; CDR3nt: TGTGCCAGCAGTTTGGCGGGGATGAACACTGAAGCTTTCTTT
abundance: NA; v_gene: TRBV5-1; j_gene: TRBJ2-7; d_gene: TRBD1; CDR3aa: CASSFRTGPAEQYF; CDR3nt: TGCGCCAGCAGCTTCCGGACAGGGCCCGCCGAGCAGTACTTC
abundance: NA; v_gene: TRBV9; j_gene: TRBJ2-5; d_gene: TRBD2; CDR3aa: CASSGGLPQETQYF; CDR3nt: TGTGCCAGCAGCGGGGGACTACCCCAAGAGACCCAGTACTTC
abundance: NA; v_gene: TRBV29-1; j_gene: TRBJ2-2; d_gene: TRBD2; CDR3aa: CSVEGPGLEARTGELFF; CDR3nt: TGCAGCGTTGAAGGTCCGGGACTAGAGGCTCGCACCGGGGAGCTGTTTTTT
abundance: NA; v_gene: TRBV7-8; j_gene: TRBJ1-2; d_gene: TRBD1; CDR3aa: CASSSPGQLHGYTF; CDR3nt: TGTGCCAGCAGCTCCCCGGGACAGCTTCATGGCTACACCTTC
abundance: few; v_gene: TRBV9; j_gene: TRBJ2-2; d_gene: TRBD2; CDR3aa: CASSPRIAGEGGELFF; CDR3nt: TGTGCCAGCAGCCCCCGGATAGCGGGAGAGGGCGGGGAGCTGTTTTTT
abundance: few; v_gene: TRBV5-1; j_gene: TRBJ1-4; d_gene: TRBD1; CDR3aa: CASSRDRTTNEKLFF; CDR3nt: TGCGCCAGCAGCCGGGACAGAACAACTAATGAAAAACTGTTTTTT
abundance: NA; v_gene: TRBV7-2; j_gene: TRBJ2-3; d_gene: TRBD2; CDR3aa: CASSSPLAGVPDTQYF; CDR3nt: TGTGCCAGCAGCTCCCCTCTAGCGGGAGTACCCGATACGCAGTATTTT
abundance: NA; v_gene: TRBV5-1; j_gene: TRBJ1-2; d_gene: TRBD1; CDR3aa: CASSLVRDRDFINYGYTF; CDR3nt: TGCGCCAGCAGCTTGGTTCGGGACAGAGACTTCATTAACTATGGCTACACCTTC
abundance: NA; v_gene: TRBV28; j_gene: TRBJ1-5; d_gene: NA; CDR3aa: CASTPPSPGGFQPQHF; CDR3nt: TGTGCCAGCACCCCCCCTTCCCCCGGGGGATTTCAGCCCCAGCATTTT
abundance: once; v_gene: TRBV2; j_gene: TRBJ2-2; d_gene: TRBD1; CDR3aa: CASSTGQGFGELFF; CDR3nt: TGTGCCAGCAGCACGGGACAGGGCTTCGGGGAGCTGTTTTTT